This TCR beta chain was sequenced in a study of blood T cell repertoires in COVID-19 (TCRdb year 2020). Describing the broader study: The collaborator samples originated in the United States, Italy and Spain and spanned the acute and convalescent phases of COVID-19. The samples were drawn from the first 160 participants of the ongoing ImmuneRACE study and from 1,200 or so subjects provided by 6 global collaborators. Sample metadata almost always included a de-identified subject ID, COVID-19 status, age in years and sex. The prospective study material was composed of cDNA or gDNA derived from T cells, B-cell-depleted T cells, or PBMCs. The repertoires were made available in a free public database intended to serve as a resource for research on the immune response to SARS-CoV-2. Subjects who had been exposed to COVID-19, were actively infected with it, or had recovered from it provided the deeply sampled blood TCRbeta repertoires that made up the dataset. Where HLA class I and class II types were available, the types were taken from metadata supplied by the sample provider, not from assay-based typing. Points the paper makes about the study in general: How much clinical and demographic metadata was included differed by source and by participant, and the metadata was provided uncurated.

The collaborating institutions used their own protocols to collect whole blood in K2EDTA tubes. For TCRbeta analysis, collaborator samples were shipped as frozen whole blood, as isolated PBMCs, or as DNA extracted from either sample type. TCRbeta CDR3 regions were amplified from genomic DNA by means of the immunoSEQ Assay, a bias-controlled multiplex PCR. Per the original workflow: Within the assay, amplification of reference gene primers was used to estimate how many nucleated cells each sample contained. To quantify the absolute abundance of each unique TCRbeta CDR3 rearrangement, sequence reads were collapsed and filtered. For each sample, productive Simpson clonality was calculated by taking the square root of Simpson's diversity index across productive rearrangements. What TCRdb holds here is the immuneACCESS table cut down to in-frame rearrangements. Part of the clones is not present; checked against another copy, under half of the missing clones reflect an unresolved V gene, and the others are unexplained. V, J and clone size reflect that table, while D and trimming were determined from the DNA. The sample table records some 50,000 clones; 70% to 85% of these occur just once. The top ten clonotypes cover 14% of the sample.

CDR1 and CDR2, looked up from the germline V gene (reference sequence), are GTSNPN and SVGIG. At the junction V is shortened by 5 bases and J by 5 bases, with 12 bases in between. The CDR3 sequence holds 12 residues, the cysteine and phenylalanine included. Only the CDR3 region is kept as DNA, spanning 36 bases read in frame from base 1. Note on this clone: Its antigen remains undetermined. Qualities for individual bases were not recorded, and no much larger clone is one base off.

The V gene is TRBV30 and the J gene is TRBJ1-2; possibly the D gene is TRBD1, per 5 matching bases. This TCR derives from a human donor in a cohort sampled during active COVID-19. Sequencing was done on a sample of peripheral blood. The CDR3 protein sequence reads: CAWHRIRYGYTF. The DNA is as follows: TGTGCCTGGCACAGGATCCGTTATGGCTACACCTTC.